Below are 7 T cell receptor beta chains sequenced from a single sample in a study of cytomegalovirus exposure and HLA in healthy donors. Vbeta (60) and Jbeta (13) primers were used in the PCR. Only in-frame clones appear in the TCRdb table, and some are missing; sequencing was by immunoSEQ multiplex PCR. The data hold about 120,000 clones, with roughly 76% observed a single time. The material sequenced was PBMCs. These receptors all stem from a man between 45 and 60 years old in good health and CMV-seropositive.

This rearrangement joins TRBV27 to TRBJ2-2; D might be TRBD2 (6 bases). In germline, CDR1 is MNHEY, CDR2 SMNVEV (reference sequence). This CDR3 has 15 amino acids. V lost 6 bases and J lost 1, with 12 bases in between. The CDR3 bases are TGTGCCAGCAGCCTCGGGAGAATGAACACCGGGGAGCTGTTTTTT. Encoded protein: CASSLGRMNTGELFF.

The chain links TRBV11-2 to TRBJ2-4; 8 nucleotides match TRBD1. The germline V gene encodes CDR1 SGHAT and CDR2 FQNNGV. Unmatched junction bases numbered 0, after V lost 0 bases and J lost 8 bases. The CDR3 has 13 residues. As DNA, the CDR3 is TGTGCCAGCAGCTTAGACAGGGGGCACATTCAGTACTTC. Translated: CASSLDRGHIQYF.

The chain links TRBV4-1 to TRBJ2-7; 7 nucleotides line up with TRBD1. Germline values: CDR1 MGHRA, CDR2 YSYEKL. V lost 3 bases and J lost 1; bases outside the gene matches: 6. This CDR3 contains 15 residues. In nucleotides, the CDR3 is TGCGCCAGCAGCCAGGATGACAGGGCTTCCTACGAGCAGTACTTC. Amino acids: CASSQDDRASYEQYF.

The chain carries TRBV7-2 and TRBJ1-5; D possibly corresponds to TRBD1 (6 bases). The V gene lost 5 bases and the J gene lost 6 bases, with 14 bases spanning the gap. The CDR3 extends over 14 amino acids. CDR1 and CDR2 (germline): SGHTA, FQGNSA. CDR3: CASSRTAGGQPQHF. CDR3 in DNA: TGTGCCAGCAGCAGGACAGCGGGAGGTCAGCCCCAGCATTTT.

The chain employs TRBV14 and TRBJ2-3, with TRBD2 matching 7 bases. Germline values: CDR1 SGHDN, CDR2 FVKESK. Unmatched junction bases numbered 6, after V lost 5 bases and J lost 1 base. The CDR3 sequence is 15 residues long. As DNA, the CDR3 is TGTGCCAGCAGCTACCTAGCGGCTGGCACAGATACGCAGTATTTT. It codes for CASSYLAAGTDTQYF.

The chain uses TRBV10-2 and TRBJ2-7, with 7 positions matching TRBD1. J was trimmed by 4 bases and V by 4 bases; bases with no gene match: 10. Germline loops: CDR1 WSHSY, CDR2 SAAADI. There are 15 residues in the CDR3. The CDR3 sequence: CASSAEGQPIYEQYF. In nucleotides, the CDR3 is TGCGCCAGCAGTGCCGAGGGACAGCCAATATACGAGCAGTACTTC.

V usage is TRBV5-1 and J usage is TRBJ2-7, with a tentative D call TRBD2 (5 bases). Trimming cost V 1 base and J 5 bases, with 16 bases left between them. CDR1 is SGHRS and CDR2 is YFSETQ in the germline V gene. The CDR3 consists of 15 residues. In nucleotides, the CDR3 is TGCGCCAGCAGCTTGAACGGGGATCTTCTGAACGAGCAGTACTTC. Protein sequence: CASSLNGDLLNEQYF. Filled out from reference TRBV5-1 and TRBJ2-7, the complete variable domain reads KAGVTQTPRYLIKTRGQQVTLSCSPISGHRSVSWYQQTPGQGLQFLFEYFSETQRNKGNFPGRFSGRQFSNSRSEMNVSTLELGDSALYLCASSLNGDLLNEQYFGPGTRLTVT.